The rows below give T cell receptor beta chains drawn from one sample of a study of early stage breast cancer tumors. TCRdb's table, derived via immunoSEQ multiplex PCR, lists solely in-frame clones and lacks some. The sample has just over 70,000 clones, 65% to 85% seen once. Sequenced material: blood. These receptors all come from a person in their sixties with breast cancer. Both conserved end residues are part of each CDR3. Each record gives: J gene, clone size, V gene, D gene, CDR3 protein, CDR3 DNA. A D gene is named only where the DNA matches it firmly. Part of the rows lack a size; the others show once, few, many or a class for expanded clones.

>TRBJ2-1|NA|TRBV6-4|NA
CASSELASGNMFF
TGTGCCAGCAGTGAACTAGCTAGTGGGAATATGTTCTTC
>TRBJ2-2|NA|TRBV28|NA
CASSQLDYLSTGELFF
TGTGCCAGCAGTCAACTTGACTATTTAAGCACCGGGGAGCTGTTTTTT
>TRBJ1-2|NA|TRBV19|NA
CASSMSYSGYGYTF
TGTGCCAGTAGTATGTCGTATTCGGGCTATGGCTACACCTTC
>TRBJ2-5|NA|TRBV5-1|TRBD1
CASSSGQGIETQYF
TGCGCCAGCAGCTCGGGACAGGGGATAGAGACCCAGTACTTC
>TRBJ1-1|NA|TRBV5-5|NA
CASSLVGGSNTEAFF
TGTGCCAGCAGCTTGGTGGGAGGGAGTAACACTGAAGCTTTCTTT
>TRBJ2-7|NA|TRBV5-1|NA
CASSRSWGGGYEQYF
TGCGCCAGCAGCCGGTCATGGGGTGGTGGCTACGAGCAGTACTTC
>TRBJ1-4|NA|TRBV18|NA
CASSPWGQLLENEKLFF
TGTGCCAGCTCACCCTGGGGCCAGCTCCTTGAGAATGAAAAACTGTTTTTT
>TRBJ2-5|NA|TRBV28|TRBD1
CASSLLTGRETQYF
TGTGCCAGCAGTTTACTGACAGGGCGGGAGACCCAGTACTTC
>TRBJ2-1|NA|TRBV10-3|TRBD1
CAIGTGGDEQFF
TGTGCCATCGGGACAGGGGGCGATGAGCAGTTCTTC
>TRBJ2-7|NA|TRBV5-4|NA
CASSDMDGAYEQYF
TGTGCCAGCAGCGACATGGACGGAGCCTACGAGCAGTACTTC
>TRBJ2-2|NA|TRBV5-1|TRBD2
CASSSRLAGGRNTGELFF
TGCGCCAGCAGCTCCCGACTAGCGGGGGGGCGAAACACCGGGGAGCTGTTTTTT
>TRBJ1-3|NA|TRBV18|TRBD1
CASSQQKGQYSGNTIYF
TGTGCCAGCTCACAACAAAAGGGACAGTACTCTGGAAACACCATATATTTT
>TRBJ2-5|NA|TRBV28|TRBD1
CASSRSGGKETQYF
TGTGCCAGCAGCCGGTCAGGGGGAAAGGAGACCCAGTACTTC
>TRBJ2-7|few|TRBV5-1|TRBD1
CASSWGQGGEQYF
TGCGCCAGCAGTTGGGGACAGGGTGGCGAGCAGTACTTC
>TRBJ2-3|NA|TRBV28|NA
CASRPPERNTDTQYF
TGTGCCAGCAGGCCCCCTGAGCGGAACACAGATACGCAGTATTTT
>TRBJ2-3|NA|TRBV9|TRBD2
CASAGGGKDTQYF
TGTGCCAGCGCAGGCGGGGGAAAAGATACGCAGTATTTT
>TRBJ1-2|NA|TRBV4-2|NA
CASSQAGRAGQGYGGYTF
TGTGCCAGCAGCCAAGCCGGCCGGGCGGGCCAGGGCTATGGTGGCTACACCTTC